This TCR beta chain was captured by sequencing in a study of cytomegalovirus exposure and HLA in healthy donors. Per the germline V gene, CDR1 is SGHTA and CDR2 is FQGNSA. CDR3 length equals 15 residues. V was clipped by 5 bases and J by 7 bases, with 20 bases between them. The study ran its PCR with 60 Vbeta and 13 Jbeta primers. Generated by immunoSEQ multiplex PCR, the TCRdb table keeps only in-frame clones and is missing some. The sample shows approximately 200,000 clones, 82% of them seen only once. This clone was observed a handful of times. This TCR was recovered from a boy aged 2 to 9 in good health and CMV-seronegative. The source material was PBMCs. The V gene is TRBV7-2, the J gene TRBJ2-5; possibly TRBD2 for D (5 bases). The CDR3: CASSRPTIALGTQYF. The CDR3 DNA reads as TGTGCCAGCAGCCGCCCGACTATCGCATTAGGGACCCAGTACTTC.